Following are 23 T cell receptor beta chains from one sample sequenced in a study of cytomegalovirus exposure and HLA in healthy donors (dated by TCRdb to the late 2010s). Library preparation was by the immunoSEQ multiplex PCR assay. The multiplex PCR relied on a mix of 60 forward primers for TCR Vbeta segments and 13 reverse primers for TCR Jbeta segments. This immuneACCESS table, as held by TCRdb, lists in-frame sequences with V and J called but not all clones. Of the missing ones, under half trace to an unresolved V gene in checked studies; the others have no known cause. In this sample the table shows some 150,000 clones, around 82% of which occur a single time. The top ten clonotypes cover around 3% of the sample. Input material: PBMCs. These receptors originate from a young man in good health and CMV-seropositive.

The chain combines TRBV7-8 with TRBJ1-1; D is uncertain. From germline, CDR1 is SGHVS and CDR2 FQNEAQ. V was shortened by 2 bases and J by 6 bases, with 7 bases between the two germline ends. The CDR3 is made up of 12 amino acids. This CDR3 reads CASSLPGAEAFF. The CDR3 bases are TGTGCCAGCAGCTTACCCGGGGCTGAAGCTTTCTTT.

CDR3 nucleotide sequence: TGTGCCAGCCGGGACAGGGACGTCCCCTACGAGCAGTACTTC. Translated: CASRDRDVPYEQYF. The gene calls are TRBV19 and TRBJ2-7; TRBD1 matches at 9 bases. V lost 9 bases and J lost 2; bases outside the gene matches: 8. Germline values: CDR1 LNHDA, CDR2 SQIVND (reference sequence). There are 14 residues in the CDR3.

The CDR3 DNA follows: TGTGCCAGCAGCGGTAGCTCCTACGAGCAGTACTTC. It is translated as CASSGSSYEQYF. The gene calls are TRBV5-6 and TRBJ2-7, with D unclear. Germline V lookup: CDR1 SGHDT, CDR2 YYEEEE. The CDR3 consists of 12 residues. V was shortened by 4 bases and J by 0 bases, with 5 bases between the two germline ends.

The chain couples TRBV7-9 to TRBJ2-7; D is possibly TRBD1 (5 bases). CDR1 and CDR2 from the germline V gene are SEHNR and FQNEAQ (reference sequence). The CDR3 contains 14 residues. Trimming cost V 5 bases and J 7 bases, with 18 bases left between them. The CDR3 region is CASSPQAGLGEQYF. In DNA, the CDR3 is TGTGCCAGCAGCCCCCAGGCAGGGCTTGGGGAGCAGTACTTC. Filled out from reference TRBV7-9 and TRBJ2-7, the complete variable domain reads DTGVSQNPRHKITKRGQNVTFRCDPISEHNRLYWYRQTLGQGPEFLTYFQNEAQLEKSRLLSDRFSAERPKGSFSTLEIQRTEQGDSAMYLCASSPQAGLGEQYFGPGTRLTVT.

V is TRBV19 and J is TRBJ2-7; D may be TRBD2 (6 bases). The CDR3 totals 14 residues. Trimming shortened V by 5 bases and J by 2 bases, and 13 bases separated the two germline ends. Germline loops: CDR1 LNHDA, CDR2 SQIVND (reference sequence). The CDR3 loop reads CASSAGLLTYEQYF. The CDR3 nucleotides read TGTGCCAGTAGTGCGGGACTCCTAACCTACGAGCAGTACTTC.

The chain uses TRBV29-1 and TRBJ2-6; TRBD1 matches at 8 bases. Germline V gives CDR1 SQVTM, CDR2 ANQGSEA. CDR3 length equals 15 residues. V lost 7 bases to trimming and J lost 4 bases; unmatched junction nucleotides: 9. Here the CDR3 reads CSAYQGAHGANVLTF. As DNA, the CDR3 is TGCAGCGCCTATCAGGGGGCGCACGGGGCCAACGTCCTGACTTTC.

As to this clone: Within the sample, other DNA sequences also encode this same CDR3. The chain employs TRBV5-6 and TRBJ2-1; D may be TRBD1 (6 bases). From germline, CDR1 is SGHDT and CDR2 YYEEEE. This CDR3 comprises 14 residues. V lost 4 bases to trimming and J lost 5 bases, with 13 bases between them. CDR3 coding DNA: TGTGCCAGCAGCCTCAACAGGGTCCACAATGAGCAGTTCTTC. Translation: CASSLNRVHNEQFF.

This clone was counted a few times. The chain has TRBV4-1 and TRBJ1-2; no clear D. Germline CDR1 and CDR2: MGHRA and YSYEKL. V was trimmed by 0 bases and J by 4 bases, leaving 9 bases between them. The CDR3 is made up of 14 amino acids. CDR3: CASSQEETGYGYTF. The CDR3 DNA reads as TGCGCCAGCAGCCAAGAAGAGACGGGCTATGGCTACACCTTC.

The DNA for the CDR3 is TGTGCCAGCACCATTAGCGGGATCGGTGAGCAGTTCTTC. It codes for CASTISGIGEQFF. V is TRBV27 and J is TRBJ2-1; 8 bases align to TRBD2. Germline V gives CDR1 MNHEY, CDR2 SMNVEV (reference sequence). The CDR3 covers 13 residues. V was clipped by 7 bases and J by 9 bases; unmatched bases: 8.

The rearrangement joins TRBV19 to TRBJ2-1, with TRBD2 identical over 14 bases. CDR3 size: 16 residues. Germline values: CDR1 LNHDA, CDR2 SQIVND (reference sequence). The junction had 10 bases not matched to a gene; V was cut back by 5 bases and J by 10 bases. The CDR3 sequence is CASSPRTSGRSGEQFF. In DNA form, the CDR3 reads TGTGCCAGTAGTCCACGGACTAGCGGGAGGTCCGGGGAGCAGTTCTTC.

This clone was seen only a few times. The chain carries TRBV4-1 and TRBJ2-7; D possibly corresponds to TRBD1 (6 bases). V lost 3 bases to trimming and J lost 3 bases, with 12 bases between them. Germline assignment: CDR1 MGHRA and CDR2 YSYEKL. This CDR3 spans 14 amino acids. This CDR3 is CASSHSDSRYEQYF. Written as DNA, the CDR3 is TGCGCCAGCAGCCACTCGGACAGCCGCTACGAGCAGTACTTC.

The chain couples TRBV7-9 to TRBJ2-5, with TRBD2 matching 7 bases. Germline CDR1 SEHNR, CDR2 FQNEAQ (reference sequence). The V gene end was trimmed by 5 bases and the J gene end by 2 bases; junction bases not matched to a gene: 5. The CDR3 is 14 residues long. CDR3 bases: TGTGCCAGCAGCACGACTAGCCTGCAAGAGACCCAGTACTTC. Encoded protein: CASSTTSLQETQYF.

V and J are TRBV19 and TRBJ1-2; D is undetermined. Trimming took off 7 bases at V and 7 bases at J, with 25 bases between the two ends. Germline V gene lookup returns CDR1 LNHDA and CDR2 SQIVND (reference sequence). The CDR3 extends over 16 amino acids. CDR3 sequence: CASTEVGTMVIRGYTF. In DNA, the CDR3 is TGTGCCAGTACCGAGGTTGGCACCATGGTCATACGTGGCTACACCTTC.

V usage is TRBV5-1 and J usage is TRBJ2-5; D is perhaps TRBD1 (6 bases). This CDR3 contains 15 residues. CDR1 is SGHRS and CDR2 is YFSETQ in the germline V gene. Trimming took 0 bases from V and 5 from J, leaving 14 bases between them. CDR3 bases: TGCGCCAGCAGCTTGGGACAGGTGGTTATGGAGACCCAGTACTTC. Translated, it gives CASSLGQVVMETQYF.

This chain's CDR3 is CASSAGSGNQPQHF. CDR3 sequence (DNA): TGTGCCAGCAGTGCCGGGTCCGGCAATCAGCCCCAGCATTTT. V is TRBV6-1 and J is TRBJ1-5; D is unresolved. Germline CDR1 is MNHNS and CDR2 is SASEGT. The CDR3 consists of 14 residues. V was pared by 4 bases and J by 2 bases, with 9 bases between.

The genes are TRBV6-5 and TRBJ1-3; D call uncertain. CDR1 and CDR2 (germline): MNHEY, SVGAGI. CDR3 length: 14 amino acids. The ends were cut back, 5 bases at V and 1 base at J, with 9 bases in the middle. CDR3 coding DNA: TGTGCCAGCAGTGAAGGGAGATCTGGAAACACCATATATTTT. Translated: CASSEGRSGNTIYF.

The chain links TRBV11-2 to TRBJ2-7, with 10 positions matching TRBD2. The CDR3 sequence is 15 residues long. Germline V CDR1 and CDR2: SGHAT, FQNNGV. The junction had 12 bases not matched to a gene; V was cut back by 4 bases and J by 9 bases. CDR3 region: CASSSQREGYGMQYF. In DNA, the CDR3 is TGTGCCAGCAGCTCCCAGCGGGAGGGCTACGGGATGCAGTACTTC.

V usage is TRBV10-2 and J usage is TRBJ2-4, with D perhaps matching TRBD2 (5 bases). Germline loops: CDR1 WSHSY, CDR2 SAAADI. Trimming pared 5 bases from V and 0 bases from J, leaving 23 bases between. This CDR3 region has 19 residues. Here the CDR3 DNA reads TGCGCCAGCAGTAGTAGGAACGTAGAGAGGGTAATAGCCAAAAACATTCAGTACTTC. Residues: CASSSRNVERVIAKNIQYF.

This clone came up once. The chain uses TRBV2 and TRBJ2-7, with a weak D call TRBD1 (6 bases). Trimming removed 6 bases at V and 3 bases at J, with 12 bases between. Germline CDR1 reads SNHLY; CDR2 reads FYNNEI. The CDR3 consists of 13 residues. CDR3 residues: CASRPGTSYEQYF. The CDR3 DNA reads as TGTGCCAGCAGGCCCGGGACAAGCTACGAGCAGTACTTC.

The gene calls are TRBV6-1 and TRBJ1-1, with TRBD1 identical over 9 bases. There are 15 residues in the CDR3. CDR1 and CDR2 (germline): MNHNS, SASEGT. Trimming took 5 bases from V and 4 from J; bases not matched to a gene: 8. The CDR3 bases are TGTGCCAGCAGTCCCCGGGACAGGGTTTTCACTGAAGCTTTCTTT. This codes for CASSPRDRVFTEAFF.

Here the CDR3 reads CASSPGTGAYEQYF. CDR3 nucleotides: TGCGCCAGCAGCCCCGGGACAGGAGCCTACGAGCAGTACTTC. V is TRBV4-1 and J is TRBJ2-7; TRBD1 agrees at 8 bases. With 4 bases clipped from V and 2 bases from J, the junction kept 4 bases outside the gene matches. The CDR3 has 14 residues. Germline V gives CDR1 MGHRA, CDR2 YSYEKL.

This chain links TRBV28 with TRBJ1-5, with TRBD1 matching over 8 bases. The V gene end was trimmed by 3 bases and the J gene end by 5 bases; junction bases not matched to a gene: 9. CDR3 length: 16 residues. Germline CDR1 is MDHEN and CDR2 is SYDVKM. CDR3 residues: CASSLDRVRAHQPQHF. The CDR3 DNA reads as TGTGCCAGCAGTTTGGACAGGGTTCGGGCACATCAGCCCCAGCATTTT.

This chain joins TRBV15 and TRBJ1-2, with no clear D. Trimming cost V 0 bases and J 4 bases, with 12 bases left between them. Germline loops: CDR1 LNHNV, CDR2 YYDKDF (reference sequence). CDR3 length: 15 residues. The CDR3 DNA follows: TGTGCCACCAGCAGAGATGGGTACAGCACCTATGGCTACACCTTC. This codes for CATSRDGYSTYGYTF.